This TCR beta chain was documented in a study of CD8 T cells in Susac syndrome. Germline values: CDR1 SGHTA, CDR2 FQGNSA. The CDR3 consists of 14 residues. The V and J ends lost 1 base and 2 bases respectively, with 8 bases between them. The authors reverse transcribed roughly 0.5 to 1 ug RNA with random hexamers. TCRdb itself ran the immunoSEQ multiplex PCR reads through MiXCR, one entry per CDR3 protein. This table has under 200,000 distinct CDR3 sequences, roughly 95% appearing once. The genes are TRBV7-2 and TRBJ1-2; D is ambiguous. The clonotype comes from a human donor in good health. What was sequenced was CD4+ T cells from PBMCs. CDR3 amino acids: CASSLGVGNYGYTF. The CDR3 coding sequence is TGTGCCAGCAGCTTAGGAGTAGGAAACTATGGCTACACCTTC. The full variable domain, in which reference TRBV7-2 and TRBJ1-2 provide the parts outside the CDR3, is GAGVSQSPSNKVTEKGKDVELRCDPISGHTALYWYRQSLGQGLEFLIYFQGNSAPDKSGLPSDRFSAERTGGSVSTLTIQRTQQEDSAVYLCASSLGVGNYGYTFGSGTRLTVV.